This T cell receptor beta chain derives from a study of blood T cell repertoires in COVID-19. The wider study: Donors in the United States, Italy and Spain gave samples during acute or convalescent COVID-19.

V lost 0 bases, J lost 3 bases, and 5 bases stayed unmatched. The CDR3 loop spans 17 amino acids. Germline CDR1 reads SGHTS; CDR2 reads YDEGEE. Here immunoSEQ multiplex PCR was the method, and the copy in TCRdb shows in-frame clones only, minus some. The sample lists hundreds of thousands of clones; around nine tenths were seen once. This chain joins TRBV5-8 and TRBJ1-6; 8 bases map to TRBD1. Input material: PBMCs or T cells enriched from blood (not recorded which). The sequence came from a young woman who had recovered from COVID-19. In DNA form, the CDR3 reads TGTGCCAGCAGCTTGGGACAGGGGAGTTTCTATAATTCACCCCTCCACTTT. This encodes CASSLGQGSFYNSPLHF. The full variable domain, its missing parts supplied by reference TRBV5-8 and TRBJ1-6, is EAGVTQSPTHLIKTRGQQATLRCSPISGHTSVYWYQQALGLGLQFLLWYDEGEERNRGNFPPRFSGRQFPNYSSELNVNALELEDSALYLCASSLGQGSFYNSPLHFGNGTRLTVT.